Below, one T cell receptor (beta chain) is given with its context. Its antigen remains unidentified. The V end was cut by 0 bases, the J end by 4 bases, with 12 bases between. From germline, CDR1 is GTSNPN and CDR2 SVGIG (reference sequence). CDR3 length equals 14 residues. The entry originates in a study of shared clonotypes between healthy human individuals. Background on the study: Used for every donor were three CD4 naive, three CD4 memory, two CD8 naive and one CD8 memory plate. Study results and caveats: Clonotype sharing among donors, it was expected, would be affected by sequencing depth.

The data were produced by immunoSEQ multiplex PCR, yet TCRdb's version contains in-frame clones alone and is incomplete. The table lists a few million clones, 90% to 95% of them singletons. The healthy adult donors were HIV-negative and reported no recent acute infections or vaccinations. Material: naive CD4+ T cells from PBMCs. Subset reported: CD45RA+ positively selected. This receptor was obtained from a man aged 18 to 29 in good health. Some clones in this sample may be carry-over from other donors' samples. The chain links TRBV30 to TRBJ1-2, with a possible D match to TRBD1 (5 bases). This CDR3 is CAWSVSGLRYGYTF. The DNA for the CDR3 is TGTGCCTGGAGTGTTTCGGGGCTACGCTATGGCTACACCTTC.